This record concerns one TCR beta chain sequence. This clone was seen once. Its antigen is not yet known. No much larger clonotype is one base removed from it; base qualities were not supplied. The record originates from a study of T cell responses to AZD1222 COVID-19 vaccine (dated by TCRdb to 2020 to 2022). Notes on the research overall: AZD1222 recipients whose second dose came at about 4 weeks and those whose second dose came at about 12 weeks were combined into one group, since spike-specific TCR depth and breadth did not differ between the two schedules. A total of approximately 240 trial participants underwent TCR sequencing, of whom 200 to 220 received two doses of AZD1222 and some 25 received two doses of the MenACWY control vaccine. Trial participants were enrolled into age subgroups of 18-55, 56-69 and 70-plus years, which contained about 150, 28 and 57 TCR-sequenced participants, respectively. The paper as a whole reports these results and caveats: Most participants were white British and females outnumbered males, and the authors suggested that clonal diversity may have been underestimated. Because no samples from the day 14 peak response were available, repertoires could be characterized only after the peak T cell response. After two AZD1222 doses, both the breadth and the depth of spike-specific TCRs were significantly higher than at day 0 and than in MenACWY recipients. Reportedly, close to half of the unique spike-specific TCRs recognized epitopes lying outside the regions that are mutated in the B.1.351 and B.1.1.7 variants. The 56-69-year group was small, and its depth increase did not reach significance, likely because of low power. Conclusions about previously exposed vaccinees are limited because only six or seven AZD1222 recipients were SARS-CoV-2 seropositive at baseline. CD4 TCRs associated with the vaccine covered the entire spike protein, and the dominant responses were in regions 160-218 and 743-854.

Explained via the paper, the time point label denotes: baseline before first vaccination. The vaccinee samples were drawn from two UK trials, COV001 and COV002, one of which was a single-blind randomized controlled phase 2/3 trial testing AZD1222 (ChAdOx1 nCoV-19) in healthy adults. For TCRbeta chain sequencing, PBMC samples from trial participants were taken at day 0 and at day 28 after the second dose. The CDR3 regions of human TCRbeta chains were analyzed by immunosequencing. Per the source publication's procedure: Repertoire TCRs were matched against a reference library of SARS-CoV-2-specific TCRs generated with the MIRA antigen-specificity platform. Breadth meant the fraction of unique TCRs that were SARS-CoV-2-associated, whereas depth meant the fraction of total T cells that were SARS-CoV-2-associated. Each spike-specific TCR was assigned to its reactive spike region and to a CD4 or CD8 class using the MIRA data. Log10-transformed breadth and depth values were compared by one-way ANOVA with Sidak's multiple comparisons tests. TCRdb mirrors the immuneACCESS table, restricted to in-frame sequences. Some clones are absent from its copies; in checked studies, under half trace to an unresolved V gene, and the reason for the others is unknown. That table supplies the V and J calls and clone size; D and trimming were determined from the DNA. The sample table contains around 78,000 clones; only one count was recorded for more than 75% of them. Clones ranked in the top ten supply under 30% of the sample.

The source of this sequence is an adult in good health. The material was peripheral blood, obtained on day 0 of AZD1222 vaccination.

The sequenced DNA: TGTGCCAGCTCACCGAACCTGGACAGGGGGCTCGAGCAGTACTTC. Translated, it reads CASSPNLDRGLEQYF. The chain uses TRBV18 and TRBJ2-7, with 11 bases matching TRBD1. As encoded in the germline V gene, CDR1 is KGHSH while CDR2 is LQKENI. Counted from cysteine to phenylalanine, this CDR3 has 15 amino acids. The entry retains the CDR3 DNA only, 45 bases that are in frame from base 1. Trimming takes 3 bases off V and 6 bases off J; junction bases not matched to a gene: 7.